What follows are 8 T cell receptor beta chains derived from one specimen sequenced in a study of T cells in Graves' hyperthyroidism and ophthalmopathy. From RNA transcripts, TCR beta CDR3 regions were amplified. HTBI primers drove first-round RT-PCR of the TCR CDR3. TCRdb reprocessed the multiplex PCR reads via MiXCR and lists one record per CDR3 protein. The sample records about 250,000 distinct CDR3 sequences, roughly 22% being singletons. The material sequenced was blood. The receptors here all came from a man between 25 and 39 years old with Graves' ophthalmopathy.

The V gene is TRBV20-1, the J gene TRBJ2-5; unclear D gene. CDR3 size: 11 residues. Trimming cost V 1 base and J 3 bases, with 3 bases left between them. Germline V gives CDR1 DFQATT, CDR2 SNEGSKA (reference sequence). CDR3 loop: CSARVKETQYF. The CDR3 coding sequence is TGCAGTGCTAGAGTAAAAGAGACCCAGTACTTC.

There are many counts of this clonotype. The V call is TRBV7-3, the J call TRBJ2-5; TRBD2 matches at 11 bases. J lost 5 bases, V lost 5 bases, and 4 bases had no gene match. This CDR3 has 14 amino acids. CDR1 and CDR2 from the germline V gene are SGHTA and FQGTGA. The CDR3 nucleotides read TGTGCCAGCAGCCTAGCGGGAGGAGGGGAGACCCAGTACTTC. As protein: CASSLAGGGETQYF.

This clonotype was found a few times. The V and J genes are TRBV28 and TRBJ1-3; D remains unclear. Deletions cut 7 bases from V and 4 bases from J, with 5 bases between. The CDR3 is 11 residues long. Germline CDR1 and CDR2: MDHEN and SYDVKM. The DNA for the CDR3 is TGTGCCAGCACCTCCGGAAACACCATATATTTT. Translation gives CASTSGNTIYF.

The chain carries TRBV20-1 and TRBJ2-7; 10 bases agree with TRBD2. Trimming cost V 3 bases and J 5 bases; bases outside gene matches: 7. Germline CDR1 DFQATT, CDR2 SNEGSKA (reference sequence). CDR3 length: 14 residues. The CDR3: CSASRTSGINEQYF. As DNA, the CDR3 is TGCAGTGCTAGCAGAACTAGCGGGATCAACGAGCAGTACTTC.

This rearrangement joins TRBV20-1 to TRBJ2-1; 9 nucleotides align to TRBD2. The CDR3 sequence is 15 residues long. V was clipped by 5 bases and J by 1 base; unmatched bases: 6. Germline V gene data show CDR1 as DFQATT and CDR2 as SNEGSKA (reference sequence). The CDR3 loop reads CSAVLSGRSYNEQFF. CDR3 coding DNA: TGCAGTGCTGTTCTAAGCGGGAGGTCCTACAATGAGCAGTTCTTC.

J is TRBJ1-2 and V is TRBV4-1; possible D gene TRBD1, 5 bases. Germline CDR1 MGHRA, CDR2 YSYEKL. Trimming took 5 bases from V and 7 from J, leaving 20 bases between them. This CDR3 comprises 15 residues. The CDR3 DNA sequence: TGCGCCAGCAGCAGAGCGGGACTTTTTGAGGGTGGCTACACCTTC. Residues: CASSRAGLFEGGYTF.

This clonotype was seen a handful of times. The chain couples TRBV19 to TRBJ1-5; 7 bases are shared with TRBD1. In germline, CDR1 is LNHDA, CDR2 SQIVND (reference sequence). V dropped 7 bases and J dropped 1; count of bases not matched to a gene: 13. There are 17 residues in the CDR3. CDR3 bases: TGTGCCAGTACCCGCTCCGACAGGGTCGCGAGCAATCAGCCCCAGCATTTT. Translating it yields CASTRSDRVASNQPQHF.

Concerning this clonotype itself: A read error is possible here, since a much larger clone lies one base away. The J gene is TRBJ1-5, the V gene TRBV6-1; D remains ambiguous. Germline values: CDR1 MNHNS, CDR2 SASEGT. The V gene lost 7 bases and the J gene lost 6 bases, with 13 bases spanning the gap. The CDR3 sequence is 13 residues long. The CDR3, as DNA: TGTGCCAGCAATCTCGGGGTCAGTCAGCCCCAGCATTTT. Protein product: CASNLGVSQPQHF.